This is a list of T cell receptor beta chains from one sample in a study of T-cell memory formation after mild COVID-19. TCRdb ran MiXCR on the 5' RACE reads and lists one entry per CDR3 protein. The sample has about 39,000 distinct CDR3 sequences, about 6.1% seen once. Sequencing was carried out using PBMCs or a T cell subset sorted from them (not recorded which). These receptors all come from an adult who had mild COVID-19 (a few samples of this study predate the infection). Cell type and time point are not known. The conserved cysteine and the conserved F or W are not part of the CDR3 here. D genes are given only for firm matches.

v_call,j_call,d_call,cdr3_aa
TRBV24-1,TRBJ2-3,TRBD2,ATSEASGGITDTQY
TRBV7-9,TRBJ1-3,NA,ASSSTPGGQVGNTIY
TRBV4-2,TRBJ1-6,NA,ASSQVGLRNSPLH
TRBV5-3,TRBJ2-3,NA,ARSLGVTDTQY
TRBV7-8,TRBJ1-5,NA,ASSLDVGLAPNQPQH
TRBV6-6,TRBJ1-1,NA,ASWGGNTEAF
TRBV12-3/TRBV12-4,TRBJ1-4,NA,ASGGAGVEKLF
TRBV12-3/TRBV12-4,TRBJ2-1,NA,ASSFEIRVNNEQF
TRBV5-1,TRBJ2-4,NA,ASSLALAKNIQY
TRBV7-2,TRBJ2-1,TRBD2,ASSLGSRGASGSWGQF
TRBV5-5,TRBJ2-7,NA,ASSLAVGPQGYEQY
TRBV7-8,TRBJ2-5,NA,ASSLGAGQETQY
TRBV7-2,TRBJ2-2,NA,ASSERAVNTGELF
TRBV10-3,TRBJ1-1,NA,AISLAYMNTEAF
TRBV2,TRBJ2-3,TRBD1,ASSRYGQGTDTQY
TRBV12-3/TRBV12-4,TRBJ2-5,TRBD1,ASSPGQGAETQY
TRBV21-1,TRBJ1-1,NA,ASSGTGGVVAEAF
TRBV3-1,TRBJ1-1,NA,ASNYRTQSTEAF
TRBV20-1,TRBJ2-1,NA,SATQGGHNEQF
TRBV5-4,TRBJ2-3,NA,ASSSGADTQY
TRBV7-6,TRBJ2-1,NA,ASSPAGEYSDEQF
TRBV7-3,TRBJ2-2,NA,ASSHSRDTGELF
TRBV7-9,TRBJ2-7,NA,ASSLVQGTYEQY
TRBV4-1,TRBJ2-3,TRBD2,ASSQDLAGGRDTQY
TRBV7-9,TRBJ2-7,TRBD1,ASSLARTGVIQY
TRBV19,TRBJ1-6,NA,ASSGRDTRNSPLH
TRBV3-1,TRBJ2-7,NA,ASSQDPLAAYEQY
TRBV7-9,TRBJ1-1,NA,ASSSIPGPPVRENTEAF
TRBV5-1,TRBJ2-3,TRBD2,ASSSATSGSTDTQY
TRBV7-2,TRBJ1-3,NA,ASSLIAVGNTIY
TRBV18,TRBJ2-2,NA,ASSKRAGTTNTGELF
TRBV18,TRBJ2-1,TRBD2,ASSLAVLAGGPLHYNEQF
TRBV16,TRBJ1-5,NA,ASSQQYSNQPQH
TRBV5-1,TRBJ2-3,NA,ASSFNADTQY
TRBV7-7,TRBJ2-5,NA,ASRATGGLQETQY
TRBV6-2/TRBV6-3,TRBJ1-5,NA,ASSSMTGSNQPQH
TRBV3-1,TRBJ2-7,TRBD1,ASSRGWTGADGQY
TRBV7-9,TRBJ2-7,NA,ASSLDGEQY
TRBV27,TRBJ2-7,TRBD1,ASSLKPQGQGAVCEQY
TRBV5-5,TRBJ2-3,TRBD1,ASRPGQGADTQY
TRBV5-1,TRBJ2-5,TRBD2,ASSPGLAGGLQETQY
TRBV7-2,TRBJ2-5,TRBD2,ASSSQASGSIAETQY
TRBV5-8,TRBJ2-1,NA,ASTNQGNPYNEQF
TRBV20-1,TRBJ2-5,TRBD1,SVTGGRETQY
TRBV7-9,TRBJ2-7,TRBD2,ASSPVGAAGSTYEQY
TRBV7-9,TRBJ2-3,NA,ASSLMGGTDTQY
TRBV10-3,TRBJ2-7,NA,AISSGTKGIEQY
TRBV24-1,TRBJ2-1,TRBD2,ATSREGEQF
TRBV3-1,TRBJ2-1,TRBD2,ASSQGVAGRYNEQF
TRBV19,TRBJ2-3,NA,ASSIGEPRTDTQY
TRBV20-1,TRBJ2-7,TRBD2,SARGVTSGASPYEQY
TRBV29-1,TRBJ1-4,NA,SVLTGGSEKLF
TRBV6-2/TRBV6-3,TRBJ1-2,NA,ASSVLGQSYGYT
TRBV7-6,TRBJ2-7,NA,ASSLRGGGYDEQY
TRBV24-1,TRBJ2-7,TRBD2,ATSDPGAGVITYEQY